The sequence of this T cell receptor beta chain was determined in a study of blood T cell repertoires in COVID-19 (dated by TCRdb to 2019 to 2021). Describing the broader study: Samples from collaborators originated in the United States, Italy and Spain and spanned both the acute and convalescent phases of COVID-19. Samples came from the ongoing ImmuneRACE study (first 160 participants) plus 1,254 subjects from 6 global collaborators. Subjects who had been exposed to COVID-19, were actively infected with it, or had recovered from it provided the deeply sampled blood TCRbeta repertoires that made up the dataset. A freely available public database, intended as a resource for researchers studying the immune response to SARS-CoV-2, is where the repertoires were released. The material from the prospective study consisted of cDNA or gDNA derived from T cells, B-cell-depleted T cells, or PBMCs. Where available, HLA class I and class II types were taken from metadata supplied by the sample provider and were not determined by assay-based typing. Sample metadata almost always included a de-identified subject ID, COVID-19 status, age in years and sex.

This clone was found once. No cognate antigen has been identified for it. Per-base quality was not reported, and no clone a single base away is much larger than it. The cysteine opens and the phenylalanine closes a CDR3 of 14 amino acids. Only the CDR3 part of the read is kept: 42 bases, read in frame from the first base. From a lookup of the germline V gene, CDR1 and CDR2 are SGHTA and FQGTGA. V drops 2 bases and J drops 7 bases, leaving 9 bases in between. The full study reports these points: The quantity of clinical and demographic metadata differed by source and by participant and was supplied without curation.

Another Seattle source contributed samples from volunteer blood donors who had recovered from COVID-19. The collaborating institutions used their own protocols to collect whole blood in K2EDTA tubes. For TCRbeta analysis, collaborator samples were shipped as frozen whole blood, as isolated PBMCs, or as DNA extracted from either sample type. TCRbeta CDR3 regions were amplified from genomic DNA by means of the immunoSEQ Assay, a bias-controlled multiplex PCR. Processing in the source paper ran as follows. The number of nucleated cells in each sample was estimated by amplification of reference gene primers within the assay. To quantify the absolute abundance of each unique TCRbeta CDR3 rearrangement, sequence reads were collapsed and filtered. Productive Simpson clonality was computed per sample as the square root of Simpson's diversity index over productive rearrangements. TCRdb mirrors the immuneACCESS table, restricted to in-frame sequences. Some clones are absent from its copies; in checked studies, under half trace to an unresolved V gene, and the reason for the others is unknown. V, J and clone size are those of that table, while D and trimming were read from the DNA. The sample yields 220,000 or so clones; around 84% were counted once. The ten top clones hold 5% to 6.5% of the sample.

The sample consisted of peripheral blood. The receptor was derived from a woman aged 55-70 years who had recovered from COVID-19. Recombination linked TRBV7-3 to TRBJ1-6; a tentative D match to TRBD1 spans 5 bases. The CDR3 sequence is CASSLQGVNSPLHF. In nucleotides, the sequence is TGTGCCAGCAGCTTACAAGGGGTCAATTCACCCCTCCACTTT. With the rest looked up from the reference TRBV7-3 and TRBJ1-6 genes rather than sequenced, the full variable domain is GAGVSQTPSNKVTEKGKYVELRCDPISGHTALYWYRQSLGQGPEFLIYFQGTGAADDSGLPNDRFFAVRPEGSVSTLKIQRTERGDSAVYLCASSLQGVNSPLHFGNGTRLTVT.